This TCR beta chain was identified during a study of radiotherapy plus CTLA-4 blockade in lung cancer (dated by TCRdb to the late 2010s). About the investigation overall: Among enrolled patients, 18% had an objective response and approximately 30% reached disease control. Overall results and qualifications from the work: Early dynamic changes in blood T cell clones, together with increased serum interferon-beta after radiation, were reported as the strongest predictors of response. After treatment with radiotherapy and ipilimumab, TCR clones that originated in tumors expanded in peripheral blood.

From the cysteine through the phenylalanine, the CDR3 covers 16 amino acids. The read is trimmed to its CDR3 DNA, 48 bases read in frame from base 1. CDR1 and CDR2 are drawn from the germline V gene (reference sequence): SGHNT, YYREEE. V loses 10 bases, J loses 0 bases, and the germline ends lie 22 bases apart. The study tested focal radiation therapy combined with CTLA-4 blockade (ipilimumab) in patients with chemo-refractory metastatic non-small-cell lung cancer. Libraries were built with the immunoSEQ multiplex PCR assay. The table comes from immuneACCESS by way of TCRdb, which keeps in-frame sequences with V and J called. Part of the clones is missing from these tables; in studies checked, under half for an unresolved V gene and the rest for unknown reasons. For this sample the table gives about 38,000 clones, of which just over 85% were detected only once. Around a fifth of the sample is held by the ten biggest clonotypes.

Remarks on this clone: What this receptor recognizes is not known. No base qualities exist here, and no much larger clone lies one base off it.

The sequence was obtained from a human donor with non-small cell lung cancer whose response to radiotherapy plus ipilimumab could not be evaluated. The chain is assembled from TRBV5-4 and TRBJ1-2; the D gene cannot be named for sure. The sequences come from peripheral blood, collected from a patient treated with radiotherapy plus ipilimumab. The DNA sequence is as follows: TGTGCCGCAACTGATGGTCAGGCGTTAACTAACTATGGCTACACCTTC. Translated, it gives CAATDGQALTNYGYTF.